This T cell receptor (beta chain) was observed in a study of long-term antiretroviral therapy in people with HIV. Turning to the study itself: Some samples came about a decade before the 2015 immediate-ART recommendation, and these were the earliest.

V shed 4 bases and J 2 bases; nucleotides not matched to a gene: 3. The CDR3 has 14 residues. Germline V lookup: CDR1 SGHKS, CDR2 YYEKEE (reference sequence). This clone has a single count. Before they underwent DNA extraction, samples held roughly 0.9-10 million cryopreserved PBMC. An immunoSEQ assay, version v3.0, was performed at survey level. Here immunoSEQ multiplex PCR was the method, and the copy in TCRdb shows in-frame clones only, minus some. Of some 11,000 clones in the sample, 84% were seen once. J is TRBJ1-3 and V is TRBV5-5; 7 bases are shared with TRBD1. The TCR sequence derives from a man aged 50 to 60 with HIV. Source: unsorted PBMCs, taken 7 to 7.5 years after starting antiretroviral therapy. The CDR3 bases are TGTGCCAGCAGCCCAGGGACAGCTGGAAACACCATATATTTT. This encodes CASSPGTAGNTIYF.